Presented here are 20 T cell receptor beta chains from one specimen sequenced in a study of human T cells and chemical hapten exposure. Using its own MiXCR run on the RACE reads, TCRdb lists one record per CDR3 protein. The sample holds 65,000 to 80,000 distinct CDR3 sequences, over 6.5% seen once. Stated time point: healthy volunteer bleed at 6 weeks. It was from unfractionated whole blood that total RNA was extracted. The sequenced sample consisted of whole blood. The receptors derive from a male donor in good health. Some clones in this sample may be carry-over from other donors' samples.

This clonotype was found many times. This chain uses TRBV18 with TRBJ2-5; D unresolved. Trimming shortened V by 6 bases and J by 5 bases, and 10 bases separated the two germline ends. Per the germline V gene, CDR1 is KGHSH and CDR2 is LQKENI. The CDR3 loop spans 12 amino acids. The CDR3 coding sequence is TGTGCCAGCTCCCTTATTGGGGAGACCCAGTACTTC. Its protein product is CASSLIGETQYF.

This clonotype was seen many times. The chain has TRBV4-3 and TRBJ2-7; D unresolved. Germline CDR1 and CDR2: LGHNA and YSLEER. V shed 3 bases and J shed 1 base, with 7 bases lying between them. The CDR3 totals 13 residues. The CDR3 DNA is TGCGCCAGCAGCCAGGGTTATTCCTACGAGCAGTACTTC. Protein: CASSQGYSYEQYF.

This clonotype occurred a few times. The chain employs TRBV3-1 and TRBJ2-3; TRBD2 matches at 8 bases. Germline trimming cut 0 bases from V and 6 bases from J; bases unmatched to any gene: 5. CDR3 size: 15 residues. The V gene's germline CDR1 is LGHDT and CDR2 YNNKEL (reference sequence). In DNA, the CDR3 is TGTGCCAGCAGCCAAGATCCAGCGGGAGCCGATACGCAGTATTTT. Its protein product is CASSQDPAGADTQYF.

The chain combines TRBV4-1 with TRBJ1-4, with 9 bases aligning to TRBD1. The length of the CDR3 is 15 residues. Germline CDR1 is MGHRA and CDR2 is YSYEKL. Trimming at V came to 3 bases and at J to 8 bases, leaving 7 bases not matched to a gene. CDR3 sequence reads: CASSHPTGGEEKLFF. The DNA for the CDR3 is TGCGCCAGCAGCCACCCGACAGGGGGAGAAGAAAAACTGTTTTTT.

V usage is TRBV3-1 and J usage is TRBJ1-2; the match to TRBD1 covers 8 bases. After removal of 4 bases from V and 7 bases from J, the junction contained 14 bases not matched to a gene. Germline V gene lookup returns CDR1 LGHDT and CDR2 YNNKEL (reference sequence). This CDR3 is built from 16 residues. CDR3 DNA: TGTGCCAGCAGCCCATCGGGGGGGCAGGGGGCTGTTGGCTACACCTTC. This translates into CASSPSGGQGAVGYTF.

This clonotype has more than one count but fewer than ten. The genes are TRBV15 and TRBJ2-7; TRBD2 matches at 11 bases. This CDR3 has 16 residues. J lost 4 bases, V lost 2 bases, and 7 bases had no gene match. The germline V gene has CDR1 LNHNV and CDR2 YYDKDF (reference sequence). This CDR3 reads CATSRQLAGAGYEQYF. Written as DNA, the CDR3 is TGTGCCACCAGCAGACAACTAGCGGGAGCTGGTTACGAGCAGTACTTC.

This clonotype was seen only a few times. This rearrangement joins TRBV13 to TRBJ1-1; 7 bases align to TRBD1. CDR1 PRHDT and CDR2 FYEKMQ come from the germline V gene (reference sequence). This CDR3 is built from 13 residues. After removal of 5 bases from V and 4 bases from J, the junction contained 4 bases not matched to a gene. CDR3 DNA: TGTGCCAGCAGCGACAGGGCCTCCACTGAAGCTTTCTTT. Translated: CASSDRASTEAFF.

This clonotype was observed a handful of times. J is TRBJ2-4 and V is TRBV18; 12 nucleotides align to TRBD1. The CDR3 sequence is 15 residues long. V lost 6 bases and J lost 8; bases outside the gene matches: 8. CDR1 and CDR2 from the germline V gene are KGHSH and LQKENI. The CDR3 bases are TGTGCCAGCTCCCAGGGACAGGGGGCGATCGACATTCAGTACTTC. Its protein product is CASSQGQGAIDIQYF.

This chain connects TRBV7-2 to TRBJ2-1; 8 nucleotides line up with TRBD2. The germline V gene encodes CDR1 SGHTA and CDR2 FQGNSA. This CDR3 contains 20 residues. V was pared by 0 bases and J by 4 bases, with 17 bases of the junction left unmatched. The DNA for the CDR3 is TGTGCCAGCAGCTTAGCGCTAACGGGAGGGCCTGTTAAACGGTACAATGAGCAGTTCTTC. Its protein product is CASSLALTGGPVKRYNEQFF.

This clonotype was seen only a few times. The CDR3 region is CASSQDQGGGQPQHF. CDR3 DNA: TGTGCCAGCAGCCAAGATCAGGGAGGGGGTCAGCCCCAGCATTTT. This chain connects TRBV3-1 to TRBJ1-5, with D possibly being TRBD1 (6 bases). V lost 0 bases, J lost 6 bases, and 12 bases lay in between. CDR1 LGHDT and CDR2 YNNKEL come from the germline V gene (reference sequence). The CDR3 consists of 15 residues.

This clonotype was observed a few times. The chain joins TRBV30 to TRBJ2-1; D ambiguous. Trimming stripped 0 bases from V and 0 bases from J, with 9 bases between. Per the germline V gene, CDR1 is GTSNPN and CDR2 is SVGIG (reference sequence). The CDR3 has 15 residues. CDR3 nucleotides: TGTGCCTGGAGTGTATTGGAAAGCTCCTACAATGAGCAGTTCTTC. Translation: CAWSVLESSYNEQFF.

This clonotype was observed a few times. V usage is TRBV14 and J usage is TRBJ1-2; D call uncertain. Germline V lookup: CDR1 SGHDN, CDR2 FVKESK. V lost 0 bases and J 5 bases, leaving 13 bases between the germline ends. The CDR3 extends over 15 amino acids. CDR3 region: CASSQEISDLYGYTF. CDR3 DNA: TGTGCCAGCAGCCAAGAAATATCGGACCTATATGGCTACACCTTC.

The chain joins TRBV20-1 to TRBJ2-2; D may be TRBD1 or TRBD2 (6 bases each). The V and J ends lost 6 bases and 3 bases respectively, with 20 bases between them. Per the germline V gene, CDR1 is DFQATT and CDR2 is SNEGSKA (reference sequence). The CDR3 totals 16 residues. CDR3 loop: CSARNSWRGYTGELFF. Written as DNA, the CDR3 is TGCAGTGCCAGAAACTCATGGAGGGGGTACACCGGGGAGCTGTTTTTT.

The J gene is TRBJ2-1, the V gene TRBV12-3 or TRBV12-4; 7 positions match TRBD1. J lost 1 base, V lost 7 bases, and 7 bases had no gene match. The CDR3 loop spans 15 amino acids. This chain's CDR3 is CASTQGQMSYNEQFF. The CDR3 nucleotides are TGTGCCAGCACTCAGGGACAGATGTCCTACAATGAGCAGTTCTTC.

V usage is TRBV6-1 and J usage is TRBJ2-7; D perhaps matches TRBD1 (6 bases). The CDR3 is 14 residues long. Trimming took 4 bases from V and 4 from J, leaving 14 bases between them. The germline V gene encodes CDR1 MNHNS and CDR2 SASEGT. This CDR3 is CASSVTGQYYEQYF. The DNA of the CDR3 is TGTGCCAGCAGTGTTACAGGGCAGTATTACGAGCAGTACTTC.

This clonotype was counted between two and nine times. The V and J genes are TRBV3-1 and TRBJ2-4; D not certain. In germline, CDR1 is LGHDT, CDR2 YNNKEL (reference sequence). The germline V and J ends were trimmed by 1 base and 0 bases, with 19 bases remaining between them. The CDR3 contains 19 residues. CDR3 DNA: TGTGCCAGCAGCCAAGCGTTAGGCGGCTTCATGGGAGCCAAAAACATTCAGTACTTC. Translating it yields CASSQALGGFMGAKNIQYF.

This clonotype showed up just a few times. V is TRBV5-4 and J is TRBJ2-2; TRBD2 matches at 12 bases. V shed 3 bases, J shed 0 bases, and the junction held 6 bases outside the gene matches. Germline V gene sequence: CDR1 SGHNT, CDR2 YYREEE (reference sequence). CDR3 size: 18 residues. CDR3 in amino acids: CASSSGTSGHSNTGELFF. The CDR3 DNA is TGTGCCAGCAGCTCCGGGACTAGCGGGCACTCGAACACCGGGGAGCTGTTTTTT.

This clonotype was recorded many times. The chain is built from TRBV29-1 and TRBJ2-1; D is perhaps TRBD1 (5 bases). CDR1 and CDR2 from the germline V gene are SQVTM and ANQGSEA. The CDR3 sequence is 14 residues long. Trimming took 3 bases from V and 6 from J, leaving 15 bases between them. CDR3 in DNA: TGCAGCGTTGATAGCAGGGTGGATGGCAATGAGCAGTTCTTC. This translates into CSVDSRVDGNEQFF.

The CDR3: CASSLNLRTNYGYTF. CDR3 DNA: TGTGCCAGCAGCTTAAATTTGAGGACTAACTATGGCTACACCTTC. The V gene is TRBV7-2, the J gene TRBJ1-2; D remains unclear. This CDR3 comprises 15 residues. The V end lost 2 bases, the J end lost 0 bases, and 10 bases lay between the germline ends. The germline V gene has CDR1 SGHTA and CDR2 FQGNSA.

This clonotype occurred a few times. This chain joins TRBV5-1 and TRBJ1-1, with unresolved D. The germline gives CDR1 SGHRS, CDR2 YFSETQ. The CDR3 sequence is 14 residues long. Trimming cost V 2 bases and J 6 bases, with 14 bases left between them. CDR3 sequence: CASSFSPVEAEAFF. In DNA form, the CDR3 reads TGCGCCAGCAGCTTCTCCCCAGTTGAGGCTGAAGCTTTCTTT.